This TCR beta chain was recorded in a study of T cell repertoires in cytomegalovirus infection. MiXCR, applied by TCRdb to the reads, yields one record per CDR3 protein. Of just under 300,000 distinct CDR3 sequences listed, 9.6% were seen once; the top ten hold around 2.6%. Germline CDR1 reads SGHTA; CDR2 reads FQGNSA. V lost 1 base and J lost 0, with 7 bases in between. The CDR3 spans 16 residues. At least ten counts were recorded for this clonotype. The antigen remains unidentified. Study-wide findings and caveats: In two of eight donors, the top clonotype was HLA-C-restricted CMV-specific.

The source material was PBMCs. The chain is built from TRBV7-2 and TRBJ2-6; tentative D call: TRBD1 (6 bases). The TCR sequence derives from a human donor in good health (CMV status not recorded). Some clones in this sample may be carry-over from other donors' samples. CDR3 coding DNA: TGTGCCAGCAGCTTAGACAGGGTCTCTGGGGCCAACGTCCTGACTTTC. Translation gives CASSLDRVSGANVLTF.